This T cell receptor (beta chain) emerged from a study of memory CD8 T cells in hepatitis C reinfection. Study background: Chronic HCV followed reinfection in a couple of donors who cleared primary infection. Samples before reinfection came 55 to 20 weeks prior to detection. Findings of the study overall: Conclusions on public clonotypes and secondary clearance were not definitive with five donors.

Notes on this clone: What it recognizes is unknown.

As to time point: pre-reinfection, 55 to 20 weeks before reinfection detection. Sorted cells were sequenced directly ex vivo without any in vitro expansion. Control naive CD8 T cells came from a couple of donors at all three reinfection time points. Repertoires were generated with immunoSEQ multiplex PCR, while TCRdb's copy carries only in-frame clones and drops some. The sample carries tens of thousands of clones, about nine tenths recorded once. This CDR3 has 15 residues. Germline assignment: CDR1 MGHRA and CDR2 YSYEKL. J lost 6 bases, V lost 4 bases, and 3 bases had no gene match. The chain employs TRBV4-1 and TRBJ2-2; 12 nucleotides agree with TRBD2. Sequencing input: naive CD8+ T cells sorted from blood. The source of this sequence is a man younger than 30 with hepatitis C virus infection. CDR3 protein: CASSPLAGGAGELFF. The CDR3 DNA reads as TGCGCCAGCAGCCCCCTAGCGGGAGGGGCCGGGGAGCTGTTTTTT.